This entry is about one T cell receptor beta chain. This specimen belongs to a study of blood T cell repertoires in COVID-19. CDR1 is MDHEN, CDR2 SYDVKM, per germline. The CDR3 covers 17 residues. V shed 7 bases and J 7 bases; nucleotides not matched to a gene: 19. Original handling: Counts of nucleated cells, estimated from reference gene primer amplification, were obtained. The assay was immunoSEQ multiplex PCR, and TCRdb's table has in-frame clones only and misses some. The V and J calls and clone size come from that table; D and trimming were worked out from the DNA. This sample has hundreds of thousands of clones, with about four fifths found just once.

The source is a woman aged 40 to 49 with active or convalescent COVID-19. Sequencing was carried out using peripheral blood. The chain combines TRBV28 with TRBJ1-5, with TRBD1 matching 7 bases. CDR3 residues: CASIYQGFRGSGQPQHF. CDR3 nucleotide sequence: TGTGCCAGCATCTACCAAGGATTCAGGGGGTCGGGACAGCCCCAGCATTTT.